This T cell receptor beta chain was captured by sequencing in a study of CD8+ T cells in alopecia areata. Study-level points and caveats: Relative to normal scalp, lesional scalp, especially alopecia totalis/universalis, showed higher clonality. Compared with mice, patients displayed less clear TCR sharing, possibly for HLA-related reasons. Normal skin contains resident alphabeta T cells, and these are also sequenced in scalp samples.

Remarks on this clone: Its cognate antigen is unknown.

PBMCs provided sorted CD4+ and CD8+ T cells. Following RNA extraction, reverse transcription yielded cDNA that acted as the sequencing template. Sequencing used immunoSEQ multiplex PCR; TCRdb keeps in-frame clones, though not all of them. The table records 150,000 or so clones, 50% to 65% of them present only once. This TCR came from a human donor in good health. Sequenced material: CD4+ T cells sorted from blood.

CDR3 in DNA: TGTGCCAGCAGCGTATCAATGGGGACTAGCGGGAGCCCACAGTACTTC. This codes for CASSVSMGTSGSPQYF. This rearrangement joins TRBV9 to TRBJ2-4; TRBD2 aligns across 14 bases. Germline CDR1 SGDLS, CDR2 YYNGEE. The CDR3 runs 16 residues. The V and J ends lost 1 base and 13 bases, in that order; junction bases with no gene match: 10.